The rows below give T cell receptor beta chains drawn from one sample of a study of T cell repertoires in cytomegalovirus infection. In TCRdb, the reads were re-called with MiXCR into one record per CDR3 protein. The data show about 300,000 distinct CDR3 sequences, roughly a tenth seen once. The sequenced sample consisted of PBMCs. These receptors came from a human donor in good health (CMV status not recorded). Some clones in this sample may be carry-over from other donors' samples. Both conserved end residues are part of each CDR3. The order of the fields is V gene, D gene, CDR3 length, clone size, J gene, CDR3 DNA, CDR3 protein. A D gene is named only where the DNA matches it firmly. Part of the rows lack a size; the others show once, few, many or a class for expanded clones.

TRBV7-2,-,12,many,TRBJ2-1,TGTGCCAGCAGCTACATCTACAATGAGCAGTTCTTC,CASSYIYNEQFF
TRBV6-2/TRBV6-3,TRBD1,13,many,TRBJ2-2,TGTGCCAGCAGACAGGGGAGCACCGGGGAGCTGTTTTTT,CASRQGSTGELFF
TRBV27,-,12,few,TRBJ1-4,TGTGCCAGTGGGCCGTGGGGTGAAAAACTGTTTTTT,CASGPWGEKLFF
TRBV28,-,15,many,TRBJ1-4,TGTGCCAGCAGTTACCAACAGCCCTTTAATGAAAAACTGTTTTTT,CASSYQQPFNEKLFF
TRBV20-1,-,15,-,TRBJ2-7,TGCAGTGCTAGAGGCCCCAGACAGACAACCTACGAGCAGTACTTC,CSARGPRQTTYEQYF
TRBV29-1,-,12,many,TRBJ1-1,TGCAGCGTTGTACCTAGGGGCACTGAAGCTTTCTTT,CSVVPRGTEAFF
TRBV20-1,TRBD1,12,-,TRBJ2-1,TGCAGTGCAGGGACGGACAGGGATGAGCAGTTCTTC,CSAGTDRDEQFF
TRBV5-1,TRBD2,17,many,TRBJ2-3,TGCGCCAGCAGCTTGGTGAGCGGGGGGGCCGGCACAGATACGCAGTATTTT,CASSLVSGGAGTDTQYF
TRBV12-3/TRBV12-4,TRBD1,18,many,TRBJ1-2,TGTGCCAGCAGTTTATCAGCTCTTGGAGGGGGCGGATACTATGGCTACACCTTC,CASSLSALGGGGYYGYTF
TRBV7-9,-,13,many,TRBJ2-5,TGTGCCAGCAGCCTCTTGGGGGAGGAGACCCAGTACTTC,CASSLLGEETQYF
TRBV6-2/TRBV6-3,-,14,-,TRBJ1-5,TGTGCCAGCAGTTACCCCCATGGGAATCAGCCCCAGCATTTT,CASSYPHGNQPQHF
TRBV7-6,TRBD1,13,many,TRBJ1-1,TGTGCCAGCAGCCTCAGGGGGCAGACTGAAGCTTTCTTT,CASSLRGQTEAFF
TRBV7-3,-,15,many,TRBJ2-1,TGTGCCAGCAGCTTCGACAGGTCTTCCTACAATGAGCAGTTCTTC,CASSFDRSSYNEQFF
TRBV5-4,-,13,many,TRBJ1-2,TGTGCCAGCAGCTTGGCCGGACCCTATGGCTACACCTTC,CASSLAGPYGYTF
TRBV6-5,TRBD2,20,many,TRBJ2-2,TGTGCCAGCAGTTACTCAGGGACTAGCGGGGGGGCGATTGGCACCGGGGAGCTGTTTTTT,CASSYSGTSGGAIGTGELFF
TRBV7-3,-,12,many,TRBJ2-2,TGTGCCAGCAGCTTACTTTCCGGGGAGCTGTTTTTT,CASSLLSGELFF
TRBV19,-,14,many,TRBJ1-1,TGTGCCAGTACCTCATCGGTCGGCAGTACTGAAGCTTTCTTT,CASTSSVGSTEAFF
TRBV28,TRBD2,16,few,TRBJ2-5,TGTGCCAGCAAGACTAGCGGGGGGGTTCGCCAAGAGACCCAGTACTTC,CASKTSGGVRQETQYF
TRBV6-1,TRBD1,15,many,TRBJ1-2,TGTGCCAGCAACACCGGGACAGGGGGCAACTATGGCTACACCTTC,CASNTGTGGNYGYTF
TRBV29-1,-,13,many,TRBJ2-1,TGCAGCGTTGAAGCAACTAGCCACAATGAGCAGTTCTTC,CSVEATSHNEQFF
TRBV2,-,15,-,TRBJ1-2,TGTGCCAGCAGTGACAGGGCGGTCACTATCTATGGCTACACCTTC,CASSDRAVTIYGYTF
TRBV7-8,-,16,many,TRBJ1-2,TGTGCCAGCAGTTTTAGAAAAAGGACAGATTTCTATGGCTACACCTTC,CASSFRKRTDFYGYTF
TRBV12-3/TRBV12-4,TRBD1,15,many,TRBJ1-5,TGTGCCAGCAGTCCACAGGGGGCAGGCAATCAGCCCCAGCATTTT,CASSPQGAGNQPQHF
TRBV20-1,TRBD1,13,many,TRBJ1-2,TGCAGTGCCCCCCGAGAGGGGGCGCGGGGCTACACCTTC,CSAPREGARGYTF
TRBV7-9,-,14,few,TRBJ1-1,TGTGCCAGCAGCCAGGTGGAGGGGGTCACTGAAGCTTTCTTT,CASSQVEGVTEAFF
TRBV2,-,13,many,TRBJ1-5,TGTGCCAGCACCTACGGCAGCCATCAGCCCCAGCATTTT,CASTYGSHQPQHF
TRBV28,TRBD1,17,many,TRBJ2-1,TGTGCCAGCAAAGCTACGACAGGGCTGTTTTCCTACAATGAGCAGTTCTTC,CASKATTGLFSYNEQFF
TRBV7-3,-,13,many,TRBJ2-1,TGTGCCAGCAGCTTTGAGACCCCAGGGGAGCAGTTCTTC,CASSFETPGEQFF
TRBV7-2,TRBD1,14,many,TRBJ1-2,TGTGCCAGCAGCTATTCAGGGGGCGACTATGGCTACACCTTC,CASSYSGGDYGYTF
TRBV28,TRBD1,15,many,TRBJ1-5,TGTGCCAGCAGTTTATCGAACAGGGGCTATCAGCCCCAGCATTTT,CASSLSNRGYQPQHF
TRBV5-1,-,18,many,TRBJ2-5,TGCGCCAGCAGTCGTTTCCCCCCCGGGACGGTAGTCCAAGAGACCCAGTACTTC,CASSRFPPGTVVQETQYF
TRBV9,TRBD2,14,few,TRBJ2-1,TGTGCCAGCAGCGGGGTGAGGGGAGGGAATGAGCAGTTCTTC,CASSGVRGGNEQFF
TRBV25-1,-,16,many,TRBJ1-6,TGTGCCAGCAGTGGACCCACAGGGTTGTATAATTCACCCCTCCACTTT,CASSGPTGLYNSPLHF
TRBV5-5,TRBD1,15,few,TRBJ2-3,TGTGCCAGCAGCTGGCAGACAGGGACCGATGATACGCAGTATTTT,CASSWQTGTDDTQYF
TRBV7-9,-,13,many,TRBJ1-2,TGTGCCAGCAGCTTAGCGGGGGCCTATGGCTACACCTTC,CASSLAGAYGYTF
TRBV3-1,TRBD1,14,many,TRBJ1-1,TGTGCCAGCAGCCATGGGACAGGCTCAGCTGAAGCTTTCTTT,CASSHGTGSAEAFF
TRBV25-1,-,15,many,TRBJ1-6,TGTGCCAGCAGTGAATTGGAGGGGTCCAATTCACCCCTCCACTTT,CASSELEGSNSPLHF
TRBV29-1,TRBD1,14,few,TRBJ1-1,TGCAGCGTTGCAGGGGGGGTAATGAACACTGAAGCTTTCTTT,CSVAGGVMNTEAFF
TRBV7-2,-,14,many,TRBJ2-1,TGTGCCAGCAGCTTAGAACTGCCTTACAATGAGCAGTTCTTC,CASSLELPYNEQFF
TRBV4-1,TRBD2,24,many,TRBJ2-1,TGCGCCAGCAGCCAAGTTAAAATTGTACTACGGACTAGCTCACCGCTAATCTCCTACAATGAGCAGTTCTTC,CASSQVKIVLRTSSPLISYNEQFF
TRBV3-1,TRBD1,15,many,TRBJ2-7,TGTGCCAGCAGCCTCGGGACAGGGTCATCAAGGGAGCAGTACTTC,CASSLGTGSSREQYF
TRBV5-6,-,17,few,TRBJ1-3,TGTGCCAGCAGCTTGGGGCGGGGGTCTTACTCTGGAAACACCATATATTTT,CASSLGRGSYSGNTIYF
TRBV6-1,-,16,many,TRBJ1-6,TGTGCCAGCAGTTCCAAGGACAGCGATTATAATTCACCCCTCCACTTT,CASSSKDSDYNSPLHF
TRBV7-9,-,15,many,TRBJ2-5,TGTGCCAGCAGCTCCCCCGGGGGAGCCCAAGAGACCCAGTACTTC,CASSSPGGAQETQYF
TRBV7-2,-,14,many,TRBJ1-2,TGTGCCAGCAGCTTAGGGACAGCCAACTATGGCTACACCTTC,CASSLGTANYGYTF
TRBV2,-,13,many,TRBJ2-2,TGTGCCCAGGGGCCTAGCGGAACCGGGGAGCTGTTTTTT,CAQGPSGTGELFF
TRBV12-3/TRBV12-4,-,15,many,TRBJ1-5,TGTGCCAGCAGTTTGGGCCGCGTTAGCAATCAGCCCCAGCATTTT,CASSLGRVSNQPQHF
TRBV18,-,14,-,TRBJ1-2,TGTGCCAGCTCACAAGGGGCAGGGACCTATGGCTACACCTTC,CASSQGAGTYGYTF
TRBV7-8,TRBD1,15,-,TRBJ1-5,TGTGCCAGCAGCTCGGGGGACAGGGTGGGTCAGCCCCAGCATTTT,CASSSGDRVGQPQHF
TRBV6-1,-,14,many,TRBJ2-7,TGTGCCAGCAGTGAGGGCAGGGGGAGGTACGAGCAGTACTTC,CASSEGRGRYEQYF
TRBV27,-,14,many,TRBJ2-6,TGTGCCAGCAATAGGAACTCTGGGGCCAACGTCCTGACTTTC,CASNRNSGANVLTF
TRBV7-9,TRBD1,15,-,TRBJ1-1,TGTGCCAGCAGCTTACAACAGGGGTGGAGTGCTAAAGCTTTCTTT,CASSLQQGWSAKAFF
TRBV14,-,14,many,TRBJ2-1,TGTGCCAGCAGCCCCCGTTTCAAATCAAATGAGCAGTTCTTC,CASSPRFKSNEQFF
TRBV7-2,-,14,many,TRBJ2-2,TGTGCCAGCAGCTTAGTCCCGAACACCGGGGAGCTGTTTTTT,CASSLVPNTGELFF
TRBV5-1,-,13,-,TRBJ1-2,TGCGCCAGCAGGCCCGATGGGGTGAAGGGCTACACCTTC,CASRPDGVKGYTF
TRBV7-8,TRBD2,16,-,TRBJ2-5,TGTGCCAGCAGCCGAAGGCAGCGGGGGGGCCAAGAGACCCAGTACTTC,CASSRRQRGGQETQYF
TRBV20-1,TRBD2,15,many,TRBJ2-2,TGCAGTGCTAGTCGGGGGGGGCCGAACACCGGGGAGCTGTTTTTT,CSASRGGPNTGELFF